This T cell receptor beta chain was identified during a study of T cell responses to AZD1222 COVID-19 vaccine. Study-level findings and limits: Spike-wide vaccine-associated CD4 TCRs dominated at 160-218 and 743-854. Targeting of unmutated variant regions was reportedly seen in nearly half of spike-specific TCRs. Recipients of two AZD1222 doses showed rising Spike-specific TCR breadth and depth.

The method was immunoSEQ multiplex PCR; TCRdb's version includes in-frame clones alone and lacks a portion of them. The sample records roughly 190,000 clones, approximately 91% being singletons. The analysis combined second doses at about 4 or about 12 weeks. This clone has just one count. Antigen specificity is unknown. The germline gives CDR1 LNHDA, CDR2 SQIVND (reference sequence). The CDR3 sequence is 15 residues long. J gave up 6 bases and V 5 bases, and 11 bases lay outside the gene matches. This specimen was peripheral blood, taken 28 days after the second AZD1222 dose. The gene calls are TRBV19 and TRBJ2-7; the match to TRBD1 covers 9 bases. The clonotype was recovered from an adult who received the AZD1222 COVID-19 vaccine. CDR3 nucleotide sequence: TGTGCCAGTAGTTTACCCGGGACAGGGAGTGGCGAGCAGTACTTC. Translating it yields CASSLPGTGSGEQYF.